This T cell receptor beta chain was obtained from a study of patients and donors after allogeneic stem cell transplantation. This clonotype was detected many times. TCRdb fed the RT-PCR reads into MiXCR, producing one record per CDR3 protein. Here the sample spans about 57,000 distinct CDR3 sequences, about an eighth being singletons. The TCR sequence derives from a human donor who was either an allogeneic HSCT recipient or a stem cell or donor lymphocyte infusion donor (not recorded which). It is not recorded whose cells these are; they may come from a transplant donor. The sequencing sample was made of blood, either unsorted or a sorted T cell fraction (not recorded which).

The CDR3 sequence is CASSPWTSGTADTQYF. CDR3 sequence (DNA): TGTGCCAGCAGTCCCTGGACTAGCGGGACCGCAGATACGCAGTATTTT. The V gene is TRBV12-3 or TRBV12-4, the J gene TRBJ2-3; 12 positions match TRBD2. The junction had 7 bases not matched to a gene; V was cut back by 5 bases and J by 4 bases. There are 16 residues in the CDR3.